The clone carrying this TCR beta chain was counted ten times or more. As yet, its antigen is unknown. The sample originates from a study of breast tumors, draining lymph nodes, adjacent tissues. Samples came from axillary lymph nodes draining the breast cancer. Via MiXCR, TCRdb re-called the multiplex PCR reads, giving one row per CDR3 protein. The sample shows approximately 180,000 distinct CDR3 sequences, 25% to 40% of them seen only once. Study observations and caveats: Tumor T cell lymph node origin was a supported hypothesis, not proven. Compared with lymph nodes, tumors were less diverse; compared with nontumor tissue, more. Luminal-like breast cancer showed significantly higher tumor–nontumor repertoire similarity than basal-like. The data were judged consistent with most tumor T cells coming from lymph node and expanding in tumor.

The ends lost 4 bases at V and 7 bases at J; junction bases unmatched: 8. This CDR3 is built from 16 residues. Per the germline V gene, CDR1 is SGHAT and CDR2 is FQNNGV. The sample taken for sequencing was axillary lymph node tissue. The sequence came from a female donor with breast cancer. Some clones in this sample may be carry-over from other donors' samples. The genes are TRBV11-2 and TRBJ2-2; 11 bases line up with TRBD1. CDR3 amino acids: CASSSRRTGGGGELFF. Here the CDR3 DNA reads TGTGCCAGCAGCTCCAGACGGACAGGGGGCGGCGGGGAGCTGTTTTTT.